This TCR beta chain came from a study of blood T cell repertoires in COVID-19. In the study overall: Collection of acute and convalescent COVID-19 samples took place in the United States, Italy and Spain. The analysed material was cDNA or gDNA that came from T cells, B-cell-depleted T cells, or PBMCs.

Methods used by the authors: Amplifying reference gene primers gave estimates of nucleated cell counts. The protocol was immunoSEQ multiplex PCR, while the TCRdb copy is restricted to in-frame clones and leaves out a portion. V, J and clone size were drawn from that table, and D and trimming were deduced from the DNA. The sample includes around 220,000 clones, 88% of them seen just once. Specimen: PBMCs or T cells enriched from blood (not recorded which). The source of this sequence is a woman in her 50s with acute COVID-19.

CDR3 DNA: TGTGCCAGTAGTATTTCTTCAGGGGCTAGCGGCGAGCAGTACTTC. Its translation is CASSISSGASGEQYF. The chain recombines TRBV19 with TRBJ2-7; D might be TRBD2 (7 bases). Germline values: CDR1 LNHDA, CDR2 SQIVND (reference sequence). CDR3 length: 15 residues. Trimming stripped 3 bases from V and 6 bases from J, with 18 bases between.